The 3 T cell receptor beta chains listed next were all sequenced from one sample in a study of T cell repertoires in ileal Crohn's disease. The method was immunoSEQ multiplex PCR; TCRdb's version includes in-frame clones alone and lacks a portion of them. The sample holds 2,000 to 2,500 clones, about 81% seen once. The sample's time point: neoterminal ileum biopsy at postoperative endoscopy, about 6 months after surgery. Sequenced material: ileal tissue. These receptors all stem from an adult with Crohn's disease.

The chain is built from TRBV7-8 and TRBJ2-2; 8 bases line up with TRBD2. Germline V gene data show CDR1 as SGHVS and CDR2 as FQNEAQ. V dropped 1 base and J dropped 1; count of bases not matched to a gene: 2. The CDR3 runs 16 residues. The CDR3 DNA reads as TGTGCCAGCAGCTTAGACGCGGGAGGGAACACCGGGGAGCTGTTTTTT. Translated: CASSLDAGGNTGELFF.

The CDR3 sequence: CASRRTDMNTEAFF. The CDR3 DNA reads as TGTGCCAGCCGACGGACAGATATGAACACTGAAGCTTTCTTT. The chain employs TRBV2 and TRBJ1-1; possibly TRBD1 for D (6 bases). Trimming took 8 bases from V and 0 from J, leaving 13 bases between them. This CDR3 spans 14 amino acids. Germline V gene data show CDR1 as SNHLY and CDR2 as FYNNEI.

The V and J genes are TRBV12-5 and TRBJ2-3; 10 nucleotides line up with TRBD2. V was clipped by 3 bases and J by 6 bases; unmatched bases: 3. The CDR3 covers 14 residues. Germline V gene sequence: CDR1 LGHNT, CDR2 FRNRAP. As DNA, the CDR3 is TGTGCTAGTGGTTTAAGCGGGAGGGCCGATACGCAGTATTTT. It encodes CASGLSGRADTQYF.